These T cell receptor beta chains were read from a single sample in a study of T-cell memory formation after mild COVID-19. One entry per CDR3 protein results from TCRdb running MiXCR on the 5' RACE reads. The table has some 310,000 distinct CDR3 sequences, 20% to 25% seen once. The sequenced sample was PBMCs or a T cell subset sorted from them (not recorded which). The origin of the receptors is a man aged 18-30 years who had mild COVID-19 (a few samples of this study predate the infection). Cell type and time point are not known. The CDR3 runs from the conserved cysteine through the conserved F or W. Each record gives: D gene, clone size, V gene, J gene, CDR3 protein, CDR3 DNA. D genes are given only for firm matches. Expanded clones get a size class; other rows say once, few or many, or leave the size out.

D: -
size: once
V: TRBV5-5
J: TRBJ2-7
CDR3: CASSLQGSAYEQYF
DNA: TGTGCCAGCAGCTTGCAGGGGTCGGCCTACGAGCAGTACTTC

D: -
size: -
V: TRBV5-1
J: TRBJ2-5
CDR3: CASSLGDRNSRETQYF
DNA: TGCGCCAGCAGCTTGGGAGACAGGAACAGCCGAGAGACCCAGTACTTC

D: -
size: -
V: TRBV5-6
J: TRBJ2-3
CDR3: CASTFATGTGGDTQYF
DNA: TGTGCCAGCACCTTTGCCACCGGGACTGGAGGAGATACGCAGTATTTT

D: -
size: -
V: TRBV5-4
J: TRBJ1-2
CDR3: CASSTDSAYGYTF
DNA: TGTGCCAGCAGCACGGACAGCGCTTATGGCTACACCTTC

D: -
size: -
V: TRBV7-2
J: TRBJ2-5
CDR3: CASSFTGASETQYF
DNA: TGTGCCAGCAGCTTTACGGGGGCGAGTGAGACCCAGTACTTC

D: -
size: -
V: TRBV7-2
J: TRBJ2-5
CDR3: CASSPQGGLGETQYF
DNA: TGTGCCAGCAGCCCCCAGGGGGGGTTGGGGGAGACCCAGTACTTC

D: TRBD2
size: -
V: TRBV7-2
J: TRBJ2-7
CDR3: CASSLFLAGGISYEQYF
DNA: TGTGCCAGCAGCTTGTTCCTAGCGGGGGGAATCTCCTACGAGCAGTACTTC

D: -
size: few
V: TRBV3-1
J: TRBJ2-7
CDR3: CASSLRETYEQYF
DNA: TGTGCCAGCAGCCTCCGGGAGACCTACGAGCAGTACTTC

D: TRBD1
size: many
V: TRBV6-5
J: TRBJ1-2
CDR3: CASSRYRGSYGYTF
DNA: TGTGCCAGCAGCCGATACAGGGGTAGCTATGGCTACACCTTC

D: -
size: few
V: TRBV28
J: TRBJ1-2
CDR3: CASSLEGLWYGYTF
DNA: TGTGCCAGCAGTTTAGAGGGGTTATGGTATGGCTACACCTTC

D: -
size: many
V: TRBV7-9
J: TRBJ2-2
CDR3: CASILRAYTGELFF
DNA: TGTGCCAGCATCCTCAGGGCTTACACCGGGGAGCTGTTTTTT

D: -
size: -
V: TRBV5-1
J: TRBJ1-1
CDR3: CASSLGISSLNTEAFF
DNA: TGCGCCAGCAGCTTGGGCATCTCCTCACTGAACACTGAAGCTTTCTTT

D: -
size: many
V: TRBV20-1
J: TRBJ2-1
CDR3: CSADRRLNEQFF
DNA: TGCAGTGCGGACCGACGGCTCAATGAGCAGTTCTTC

D: TRBD1
size: -
V: TRBV4-2
J: TRBJ2-5
CDR3: CARSQDGDRGHQETQYF
DNA: TGTGCCAGAAGCCAAGATGGGGACAGGGGGCATCAAGAGACCCAGTACTTC

D: -
size: few
V: TRBV7-8
J: TRBJ1-1
CDR3: CASSLVTGRDTEAFF
DNA: TGTGCCAGCAGCTTAGTAACAGGGCGGGACACTGAAGCTTTCTTT

D: TRBD2
size: -
V: TRBV7-8
J: TRBJ2-3
CDR3: CASSLAAAGGPDTQYF
DNA: TGTGCCAGCAGCTTAGCTGCAGCGGGGGGGCCAGATACGCAGTATTTT

D: -
size: -
V: TRBV28
J: TRBJ2-7
CDR3: CASSTPTGRYEQYF
DNA: TGTGCCAGCAGTACCCCTACTGGCAGATACGAGCAGTACTTC

D: TRBD2
size: -
V: TRBV5-1
J: TRBJ2-3
CDR3: CACRWSGGLIDTQYF
DNA: TGCGCCTGCAGATGGAGCGGGGGGCTAATAGATACGCAGTATTTT

D: -
size: -
V: TRBV3-1
J: TRBJ2-7
CDR3: CASSQLGLGEQYF
DNA: TGTGCCAGCAGCCAACTCGGATTGGGCGAGCAGTACTTC

D: TRBD2
size: -
V: TRBV9
J: TRBJ2-5
CDR3: CASSGGLGIQETQYF
DNA: TGTGCCAGCAGCGGGGGACTAGGCATACAAGAGACCCAGTACTTC

D: -
size: -
V: TRBV6-5
J: TRBJ1-6
CDR3: CASSSLEYNSPLHF
DNA: TGTGCCAGCAGTTCGCTCGAGTATAATTCACCCCTCCACTTT

D: -
size: few
V: TRBV7-2
J: TRBJ1-1
CDR3: CASSFGTTNTEAFF
DNA: TGTGCCAGCAGCTTCGGGACAACCAACACTGAAGCTTTCTTT

D: TRBD1
size: few
V: TRBV5-1
J: TRBJ2-2
CDR3: CASSYRGETNTGELFF
DNA: TGCGCCAGCAGCTACAGGGGGGAAACGAACACCGGGGAGCTGTTTTTT

D: -
size: few
V: TRBV23-1
J: TRBJ1-6
CDR3: CASSQHGNSPLHF
DNA: TGCGCCAGCAGTCAACACGGAAATTCACCCCTCCACTTT

D: -
size: few
V: TRBV28
J: TRBJ2-5
CDR3: CASSLSYETQYF
DNA: TGTGCCAGCAGTTTATCATATGAGACCCAGTACTTC

D: -
size: few
V: TRBV20-1
J: TRBJ1-2
CDR3: CSARDLHTDRYGYTF
DNA: TGCAGTGCTAGAGATCTACATACCGACAGATATGGCTACACCTTC

D: -
size: -
V: TRBV5-6
J: TRBJ2-3
CDR3: CASSWRRWQGTDTQYF
DNA: TGTGCCAGCAGCTGGAGGAGGTGGCAGGGGACAGATACGCAGTATTTT

D: TRBD2
size: few
V: TRBV13
J: TRBJ2-7
CDR3: CASSSSGAGRYEQYF
DNA: TGTGCCAGCAGCTCCTCCGGAGCGGGGAGGTACGAGCAGTACTTC

D: TRBD2
size: -
V: TRBV5-1
J: TRBJ2-3
CDR3: CASSREASGTTDTQYF
DNA: TGCGCCAGCAGTCGCGAGGCTAGCGGGACCACAGATACGCAGTATTTT

D: TRBD1
size: -
V: TRBV28
J: TRBJ2-5
CDR3: CASSSAGQGTGETQYF
DNA: TGTGCCAGCAGTTCGGCGGGACAGGGGACTGGAGAGACCCAGTACTTC

D: TRBD2
size: -
V: TRBV4-1
J: TRBJ2-7
CDR3: CASSQEGLAGGPAYEQYF
DNA: TGCGCCAGCAGCCAAGAGGGACTAGCGGGGGGGCCAGCCTACGAGCAGTACTTC

D: TRBD2
size: -
V: TRBV29-1
J: TRBJ2-5
CDR3: CSVQLAGGRVQETQYF
DNA: TGCAGCGTTCAGCTAGCGGGGGGGCGAGTCCAAGAGACCCAGTACTTC

D: -
size: -
V: TRBV11-2
J: TRBJ1-4
CDR3: CASSFGRATNEKLFF
DNA: TGTGCCAGCAGCTTTGGTCGGGCAACTAATGAAAAACTGTTTTTT

D: -
size: few
V: TRBV7-2
J: TRBJ1-5
CDR3: CASSLVGAPRPQHF
DNA: TGTGCCAGCAGCTTAGTGGGGGCTCCTCGGCCCCAGCATTTT

D: TRBD1
size: -
V: TRBV7-9
J: TRBJ1-2
CDR3: CASSLGTAFRSYTF
DNA: TGTGCCAGCAGCCTCGGGACAGCCTTTAGGAGCTACACCTTC

D: TRBD1
size: -
V: TRBV5-4
J: TRBJ2-5
CDR3: CASSSATGEETQYF
DNA: TGTGCCAGCAGCTCGGCGACAGGGGAAGAGACCCAGTACTTC

D: -
size: many
V: TRBV7-6
J: TRBJ2-5
CDR3: CASSSRIWGTQETQYF
DNA: TGTGCCAGCAGCTCCCGGATCTGGGGCACACAAGAGACCCAGTACTTC

D: -
size: -
V: TRBV7-8
J: TRBJ1-1
CDR3: CASSLGGFTTEAFF
DNA: TGTGCCAGCAGCTTAGGAGGGTTTACCACTGAAGCTTTCTTT

D: -
size: -
V: TRBV20-1
J: TRBJ2-3
CDR3: CSARVVRRSTDTQYF
DNA: TGCAGTGCTAGAGTAGTCAGGAGGAGCACAGATACGCAGTATTTT

D: -
size: -
V: TRBV12-3/TRBV12-4
J: TRBJ2-1
CDR3: CASSLSALGNEQFF
DNA: TGTGCCAGCAGTTTATCTGCCCTCGGGAATGAGCAGTTCTTC

D: TRBD1
size: -
V: TRBV20-1
J: TRBJ1-1
CDR3: CSAPDRVMNTEAFF
DNA: TGCAGTGCACCGGACAGGGTTATGAACACTGAAGCTTTCTTT

D: -
size: -
V: TRBV10-3
J: TRBJ1-6
CDR3: CAIRQGTNSPLHF
DNA: TGTGCCATCAGACAGGGTACTAATTCACCCCTCCACTTT

D: -
size: -
V: TRBV30
J: TRBJ2-7
CDR3: CAWSRLGLQSSYEQYF
DNA: TGTGCCTGGAGTAGACTTGGACTTCAGAGCTCCTACGAGCAGTACTTC

D: TRBD1
size: -
V: TRBV2
J: TRBJ2-1
CDR3: CASTGDRGNEQFF
DNA: TGTGCCAGCACGGGGGACAGGGGGAATGAGCAGTTCTTC

D: TRBD1
size: few
V: TRBV12-3/TRBV12-4
J: TRBJ2-7
CDR3: CASSLTGAFSYEQYF
DNA: TGTGCCAGCAGTCTGACAGGGGCCTTTTCCTACGAGCAGTACTTC

D: -
size: -
V: TRBV4-2
J: TRBJ1-1
CDR3: CATRGRGQGNTEAFF
DNA: TGTGCCACCAGAGGGCGGGGTCAGGGGAACACTGAAGCTTTCTTT

D: -
size: few
V: TRBV7-9
J: TRBJ2-2
CDR3: CASTPQAIGELFF
DNA: TGTGCCAGCACACCTCAGGCAATCGGGGAGCTGTTTTTT

D: TRBD2
size: many
V: TRBV11-2
J: TRBJ2-3
CDR3: CASSLAGGPTDTQYF
DNA: TGTGCCAGCAGCTTAGCGGGGGGGCCTACAGATACGCAGTATTTT

D: TRBD1
size: few
V: TRBV7-9
J: TRBJ2-5
CDR3: CASSDRDRGFETQYF
DNA: TGTGCCAGCAGCGACCGGGACAGGGGGTTTGAGACCCAGTACTTC

D: -
size: -
V: TRBV18
J: TRBJ2-7
CDR3: CASSQETGPYEQYF
DNA: TGTGCCAGCTCACAAGAGACGGGACCCTACGAGCAGTACTTC

D: -
size: -
V: TRBV3-1
J: TRBJ1-1
CDR3: CASSQNGVNTEAFF
DNA: TGTGCCAGCAGCCAGAACGGAGTAAACACTGAAGCTTTCTTT

D: TRBD1
size: few
V: TRBV6-5
J: TRBJ1-1
CDR3: CASTKQGAVTEAFF
DNA: TGTGCCAGCACCAAACAGGGGGCGGTCACTGAAGCTTTCTTT

D: -
size: many
V: TRBV7-3
J: TRBJ2-1
CDR3: CASSLNTDSEQFF
DNA: TGTGCCAGCAGCTTAAATACCGATAGTGAGCAGTTCTTC

D: -
size: many
V: TRBV5-6
J: TRBJ2-5
CDR3: CASSMTNQETQYF
DNA: TGTGCCAGCAGCATGACCAACCAAGAGACCCAGTACTTC

D: -
size: few
V: TRBV6-7
J: TRBJ1-2
CDR3: CASTALYYGYTF
DNA: TGTGCCAGCACTGCCCTGTACTATGGCTACACCTTC

D: -
size: -
V: TRBV5-1
J: TRBJ2-5
CDR3: CASSPVGVQETQYF
DNA: TGCGCCAGCAGCCCGGTGGGCGTCCAAGAGACCCAGTACTTC

D: -
size: few
V: TRBV7-6
J: TRBJ1-3
CDR3: CASTNRDLSGNTIYF
DNA: TGTGCCAGCACCAACAGGGATCTTAGTGGAAACACCATATATTTT

D: -
size: few
V: TRBV7-3
J: TRBJ2-2
CDR3: CASSLDANTGELFF
DNA: TGTGCCAGCAGCTTAGACGCAAACACCGGGGAGCTGTTTTTT